The text below deals with one TCR beta chain. Its antigen remains unknown. CDR3 length: 11 amino acids. V shed 1 base and J shed 14 bases, with 11 bases lying between them. CDR1 is MGHRA and CDR2 is YSYEKL in the germline V gene. This entry is derived from a study of T cell responses to AZD1222 COVID-19 vaccine. Overall study context: Some second doses came at about 4 weeks and others at about 12 weeks; these were pooled. Findings and caveats of the study: It should be noted that donors were predominantly white British and more often female, and clonal diversity was possibly underestimated. CD4 TCRs linked to vaccination spanned spike, dominating at 160-218 and 743-854.

Only in-frame clones appear in the TCRdb table, and some are missing; sequencing was by immunoSEQ multiplex PCR. The sample lists a few hundred thousand clones, roughly 93% occurring once. This TCR came from an adult in good health. The material sequenced was peripheral blood, taken on day 0 of AZD1222 vaccination. The gene calls are TRBV4-1 and TRBJ1-2; D is perhaps TRBD1 (5 bases). The CDR3 here is CASSQAGKGTF. For the CDR3, the DNA is TGCGCCAGCAGCCAAGCCGGGAAGGGGACCTTC.